The rows below give T cell receptor beta chains drawn from one sample of a study of T cell repertoires in cytomegalovirus infection. TCRdb re-derived calls from the reads in MiXCR, one entry per CDR3 protein. The sample has 200,000 to 300,000 distinct CDR3 sequences, roughly 15% seen once; the top ten hold around 8.8%. The sample was PBMCs. All receptors derive from a human donor in good health (CMV status not recorded). Some clones in this sample may be carry-over from other donors' samples. CDR3s include the opening cysteine and the closing phenylalanine or tryptophan. D genes are given only for firm matches. For some rows the clone size is stated as once, few or many, or as a class when expanded; others skip it.

size	J	V	D	DNA	CDR3
many	TRBJ2-1	TRBV20-1	TRBD2	TGCAGTGGGCTAGCGGGAACGGGTGAGCAGTTCTTC	CSGLAGTGEQFF
many	TRBJ2-5	TRBV6-6	-	TGTGCCAGCAGTTACTGGAGGGGGTCGCAAGAGACCCAGTACTTC	CASSYWRGSQETQYF
many	TRBJ1-5	TRBV7-2	-	TGTGCCAGCAGCCTCAGGGGATATAGCAATCAGCCCCAGCATTTT	CASSLRGYSNQPQHF
many	TRBJ2-2	TRBV6-1	-	TGTGCCAGCAGTGAAGCAGGGGAGATGGCCGGGGAGCTGTTTTTT	CASSEAGEMAGELFF
few	TRBJ2-3	TRBV5-4	TRBD2	TGTGCCAGCAGCTTGGTACCTAGCGGGGGGAAAGATACGCAGTATTTT	CASSLVPSGGKDTQYF
many	TRBJ2-1	TRBV7-2	-	TGTGCCAGCAGCTTAGCGGCTTCATCCTACAATGAGCAGTTCTTC	CASSLAASSYNEQFF
-	TRBJ1-2	TRBV6-1	-	TGTGCCAGCAGTGAAGTTCTGGCGGACATCTATGGCTACACCTTC	CASSEVLADIYGYTF
few	TRBJ1-4	TRBV14	-	TGTGCCAGCAGCCAAGATCCTGGAGGGTGGTATAATGAAAAACTGTTTTTT	CASSQDPGGWYNEKLFF
-	TRBJ2-7	TRBV20-1	TRBD2	TGCAGTGCTGAGAGCGGGAGAGGGTCCTACGAGCAGTACTTC	CSAESGRGSYEQYF
many	TRBJ2-7	TRBV7-2	TRBD2	TGTGCCAGCAGCTCGCGGACTAGCGGGAGTACGCGGCACTACGAGCAGTACTTC	CASSSRTSGSTRHYEQYF
few	TRBJ2-1	TRBV28	-	TGTGCCAGTCAGTCGGGCGGGGATTACAATGAGCAGTTCTTC	CASQSGGDYNEQFF
-	TRBJ2-7	TRBV7-6	TRBD2	TGTGCCAGCAGCTTCGGGACTAGCGGGACCGAAGCCTACGAGCAGTACTTC	CASSFGTSGTEAYEQYF
many	TRBJ2-7	TRBV28	TRBD2	TGTGCCAGCATTCCTCCCGGGACAGTAGGACTAGCGGGAGTTTACGAGCAGTACTTC	CASIPPGTVGLAGVYEQYF
-	TRBJ2-7	TRBV4-3	TRBD2	TGCGCCAGCAGCCAAGAAGAAAGAACTAGCGGGATCTACGAGCAGTACTTC	CASSQEERTSGIYEQYF
many	TRBJ1-5	TRBV7-9	-	TGTGCCAGCAGCTTAGCGCTAAGGACACCCCAGCATTTT	CASSLALRTPQHF
-	TRBJ1-6	TRBV10-3	-	TGTGCCATCAGCCTCGACAGGAGAAGTTCACCCCTCCACTTT	CAISLDRRSSPLHF
-	TRBJ2-7	TRBV20-1	TRBD2	TGCAGTGCAGCGGGGGAACTAGCGGGAAGCTACGAGCAGTACTTC	CSAAGELAGSYEQYF
once	TRBJ2-7	TRBV6-6	-	TGTGCCAGCAGTGACTTAACCACCCGGGAGCAGTACTTC	CASSDLTTREQYF
many	TRBJ1-1	TRBV7-2	-	TGTGCCAGCAGCTTAACAGCAGGAACAGGGCTGCACACTGAAGCTTTCTTT	CASSLTAGTGLHTEAFF
-	TRBJ1-5	TRBV2	-	TGTGCCAGCAGTGAATCGGATAGCAATCAGCCCCAGCATTTT	CASSESDSNQPQHF
-	TRBJ1-2	TRBV4-2	-	TGTGCCAGCAGCTTCACGCCGGACGGGAGTGCCTATGGCTACACCTTC	CASSFTPDGSAYGYTF
many	TRBJ1-2	TRBV7-2	-	TGTGCCAGCAGCTTAGGTTCCGCTTTGGCAGGGCAGGGCTACACCTTC	CASSLGSALAGQGYTF